The 5 T cell receptor beta chains below were found in one sample sequenced in a study of cytomegalovirus exposure and HLA in healthy donors. Both 60 Vbeta primers and 13 Jbeta primers went into the PCR. TCRdb's copy holds only in-frame clones and misses some; the assay was immunoSEQ multiplex PCR. The sample consists of roughly 150,000 clones, 60% to 80% of them appearing once. The material sequenced was PBMCs. The receptor source for this set is a young man in good health and CMV-seropositive.

This clone was seen more than once but under ten times. The chain has TRBV7-9 and TRBJ2-2, with D tentatively TRBD2 (7 bases). This CDR3 is built from 14 residues. Trimming took off 4 bases at V and 7 bases at J, with 13 bases between the two ends. Germline V gives CDR1 SEHNR, CDR2 FQNEAQ (reference sequence). The CDR3 DNA follows: TGTGCCAGCAGCTACAACAGGGAGGGCGGGGAGCTGTTTTTT. As protein: CASSYNREGGELFF.

The chain joins TRBV6-1 to TRBJ1-2; D gene ambiguous. Germline lookup yields CDR1 MNHNS and CDR2 SASEGT. Trimming cost V 6 bases and J 14 bases, with 13 bases left between them. The CDR3 is 10 residues long. CDR3 coding DNA: TGTGCCAGCAGCCTCCAGATGTTAACCTTC. Translating gives CASSLQMLTF.

This clone has a single count. The J gene is TRBJ1-2, the V gene TRBV30; D perhaps matches TRBD1 (5 bases). Germline lookup yields CDR1 GTSNPN and CDR2 SVGIG (reference sequence). The CDR3 loop spans 13 amino acids. V lost 2 bases to trimming and J lost 8 bases, with 15 bases between them. This chain's CDR3 is CAWSKYDSQGYTF. The CDR3 DNA follows: TGTGCCTGGAGTAAATACGACAGCCAGGGCTACACCTTC. Full variable domain (outside the CDR3, taken from reference TRBV30 and TRBJ1-2): SQTIHQWPATLVQPVGSPLSLECTVEGTSNPNLYWYRQAAGRGLQLLFYSVGIGQISSEVPQNLSASRPQDRQFILSSKKLLLSDSGFYLCAWSKYDSQGYTFGSGTRLTVV.

The rearrangement uses TRBV6-1 and TRBJ2-3; the D gene is possibly TRBD1 (5 bases). Between the trimmed V and J ends, which lost 1 base and 1 base, there was a span of 6 bases. The CDR3 contains 14 residues. Germline CDR1 MNHNS, CDR2 SASEGT. The CDR3 nucleotides read TGTGCCAGCAGTGAAGGGGGCCGCACAGATACGCAGTATTTT. This sequence encodes CASSEGGRTDTQYF.

The chain recombines TRBV4-1 with TRBJ1-2; the D gene is possibly TRBD1 (5 bases). V was shortened by 0 bases and J by 4 bases, with 21 bases between the two germline ends. The germline V gene has CDR1 MGHRA and CDR2 YSYEKL. The CDR3 consists of 18 residues. The CDR3 reads CASSQEFPPLTASYGYTF. The DNA for the CDR3 is TGCGCCAGCAGCCAAGAGTTCCCCCCCTTGACAGCCTCCTATGGCTACACCTTC.